This T cell receptor (beta chain) was recovered during a study of blood T cell repertoires in COVID-19. Some clones are missing from TCRdb's copy, which holds only in-frame ones; the method was immunoSEQ multiplex PCR. The sample carries 200,000 to 250,000 clones, around 92% recorded once. The germline CDR1 and CDR2 sequences are SGHVS and FQNEAQ. The CDR3 runs to 15 residues. The V and J ends lost 5 bases and 0 bases, in that order; junction bases with no gene match: 4. This receptor was taken from a man younger than 40 with acute or convalescent COVID-19. The chain links TRBV7-8 to TRBJ2-1; 7 bases line up with TRBD1. Material: peripheral blood. In DNA form, the CDR3 reads TGTGCCAGCAGCCCCTGGGACAGCTCCTACAATGAGCAGTTCTTC. Its translation: CASSPWDSSYNEQFF.